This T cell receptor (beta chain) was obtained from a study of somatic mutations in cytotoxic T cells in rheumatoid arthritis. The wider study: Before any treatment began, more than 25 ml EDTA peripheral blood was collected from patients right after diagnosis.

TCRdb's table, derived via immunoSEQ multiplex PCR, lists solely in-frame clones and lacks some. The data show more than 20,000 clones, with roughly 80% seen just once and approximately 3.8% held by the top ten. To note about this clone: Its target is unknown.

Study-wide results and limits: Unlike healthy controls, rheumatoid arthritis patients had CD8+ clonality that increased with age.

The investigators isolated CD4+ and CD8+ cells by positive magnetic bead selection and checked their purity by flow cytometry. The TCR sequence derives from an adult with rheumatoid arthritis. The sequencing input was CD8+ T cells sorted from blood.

CDR3 DNA: TGTGCCAGTAGTCCCCCAGGGGCAAACATTCAGTACTTC. Its translation: CASSPPGANIQYF. The chain carries TRBV19 and TRBJ2-4; D is possibly TRBD1 (6 bases). V shed 5 bases and J shed 6 bases, with 11 bases lying between them. The CDR3 is made up of 13 amino acids. Germline CDR1 LNHDA, CDR2 SQIVND (reference sequence).